Described below is a single T cell receptor beta chain sequence and its context. This entry belongs to a study of identical twins. TCRdb called the 5' RACE reads again in MiXCR, with one record for every CDR3 protein. The table has about 530,000 distinct CDR3 sequences, under 25% seen once. This sample was also put to use in a study of yellow fever vaccine responses in identical twins. That study adds: Vaccine-induced T cell responses in twins were reportedly observed to appear partly convergent, partly personalized.

This receptor was taken from a woman aged 18-29 years in good health. The sequencing input was CD4+ T cells sorted from blood.

The CDR3 sequence: CASSFATSGATDTQYF. As DNA, the CDR3 is TGTGCCAGCAGTTTTGCGACTAGCGGGGCCACAGATACGCAGTATTTT. The chain recombines TRBV7-9 with TRBJ2-3; 11 bases map to TRBD2. The junction had 7 bases not matched to a gene; V was cut back by 6 bases and J by 2 bases. The germline V gene has CDR1 SEHNR and CDR2 FQNEAQ (reference sequence). CDR3 length equals 16 residues. The complete variable domain, with remaining parts taken from reference TRBV7-9 and TRBJ2-3, reads DTGVSQNPRHKITKRGQNVTFRCDPISEHNRLYWYRQTLGQGPEFLTYFQNEAQLEKSRLLSDRFSAERPKGSFSTLEIQRTEQGDSAMYLCASSFATSGATDTQYFGPGTRLTVL.